The source of this TCR beta chain is a study of cytomegalovirus exposure and HLA in healthy donors. Overall study results and limits: Among the CMV-associated chains, a few were confirmed in vitro as specific for CMV antigens.

PCR used 60 Vbeta primers and 13 Jbeta primers. Produced via immunoSEQ multiplex PCR; TCRdb's table is partial and in-frame only. Of 160,000 or so clones in the sample, about 80% were seen once. Germline V gives CDR1 MRHNA, CDR2 SNTAGT. The CDR3 is made up of 17 amino acids. The V and J ends lost 0 bases and 7 bases, in that order; junction bases with no gene match: 10. A remark on this clone: The target antigen is unknown.

The sequenced sample consisted of PBMCs. The chain recombines TRBV6-4 with TRBJ2-1, with 9 nucleotides matching TRBD2. The source is a man aged 25 to 40 in good health and CMV-seronegative. DNA for the CDR3: TGTGCCAGCAGTGACTCGATGCGCGGGAGGGGGGGAAATGAGCAGTTCTTC. Encoded protein: CASSDSMRGRGGNEQFF.